This record covers a single T cell receptor (beta chain). This sample is part of a study of blood T cell repertoires in COVID-19. Whole-study context: PBMCs, B-cell-depleted T cells, or T cells were the source of the cDNA or gDNA that made up the material.

Sequenced by immunoSEQ multiplex PCR; TCRdb stores in-frame clones only, minus some. The data hold nearly 65,000 clones, with around four fifths observed a single time. Germline V gene lookup returns CDR1 SEHNR and CDR2 FQNEAQ (reference sequence). With 5 bases removed from V and 0 bases from J, the gap between germline ends came to 32 bases. The CDR3 runs to 22 residues. The chain joins TRBV7-9 to TRBJ1-3; maybe TRBD1 (6 bases). This clonotype originated in a human donor in a cohort sampled during active COVID-19. Sequencing input: peripheral blood. The CDR3 is CASSIPYPPTNIGQISGNTIYF. The DNA for the CDR3 is TGTGCCAGCAGCATACCCTACCCCCCCACCAACATCGGACAGATCTCTGGAAACACCATATATTTT.